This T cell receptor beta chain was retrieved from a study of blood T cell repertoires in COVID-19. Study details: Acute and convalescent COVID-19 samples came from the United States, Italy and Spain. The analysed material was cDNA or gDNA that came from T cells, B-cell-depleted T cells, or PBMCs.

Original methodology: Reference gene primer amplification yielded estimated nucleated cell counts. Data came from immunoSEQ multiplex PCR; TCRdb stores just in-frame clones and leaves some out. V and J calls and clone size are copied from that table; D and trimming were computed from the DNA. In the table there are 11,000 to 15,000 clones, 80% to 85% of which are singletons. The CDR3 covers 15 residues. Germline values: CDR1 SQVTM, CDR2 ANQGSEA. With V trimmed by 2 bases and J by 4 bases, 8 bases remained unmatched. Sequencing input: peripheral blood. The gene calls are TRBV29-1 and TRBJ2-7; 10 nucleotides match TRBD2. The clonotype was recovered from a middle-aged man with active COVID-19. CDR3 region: CSVELRLAGAYEQYF. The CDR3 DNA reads TGCAGCGTTGAATTGAGGCTAGCGGGAGCTTACGAGCAGTACTTC.